This T cell receptor beta chain was obtained from a study of spatial heterogeneity in lung cancer. Time point of the sample: sample taken at primary tumor resection. Sequencing covered unsorted whole RNA taken from tumor, nontumor lung or frozen PBMC. Comments on this clonotype: This CDR3 fails to terminate in the conserved phenylalanine or tryptophan, so it likely reflects a read error.

Germline V gene sequence: CDR1 SGHTA, CDR2 FQGNSA. The CDR3 contains 15 residues. The junction had 4 bases not matched to a gene; V was cut back by 5 bases and J by 4 bases. TCRdb passed the 5' RACE reads through MiXCR, listing each CDR3 protein once. The sample consists of tens of thousands of distinct CDR3 sequences, approximately 12% of them appearing once. Sequenced material: PBMCs, taken at surgery. This TCR came from a male donor with early-stage non-small cell lung cancer. The chain combines TRBV7-2 with TRBJ2-2; 10 positions agree with TRBD1. As DNA, the CDR3 is TGTGCCAGCAGCGCCCGGGACAGGGGCACCGGGGAGCTGTTTTCT. Translation: CASSARDRGTGELFS.